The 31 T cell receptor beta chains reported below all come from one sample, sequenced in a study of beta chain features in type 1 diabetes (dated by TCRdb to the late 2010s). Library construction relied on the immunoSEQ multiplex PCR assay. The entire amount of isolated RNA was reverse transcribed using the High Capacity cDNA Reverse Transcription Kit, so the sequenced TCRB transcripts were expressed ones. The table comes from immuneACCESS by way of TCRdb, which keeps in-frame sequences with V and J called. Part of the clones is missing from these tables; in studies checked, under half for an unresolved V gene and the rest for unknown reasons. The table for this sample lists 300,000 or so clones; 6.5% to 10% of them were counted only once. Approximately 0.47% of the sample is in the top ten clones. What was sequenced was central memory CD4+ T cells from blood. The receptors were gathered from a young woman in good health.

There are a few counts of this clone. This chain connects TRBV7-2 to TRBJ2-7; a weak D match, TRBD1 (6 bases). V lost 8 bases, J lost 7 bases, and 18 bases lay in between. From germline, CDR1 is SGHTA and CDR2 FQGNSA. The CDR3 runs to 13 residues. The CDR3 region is CASSSRGSGEQYF. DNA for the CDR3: TGTGCCAGCTCCTCCAGGGGATCCGGTGAGCAGTACTTC.

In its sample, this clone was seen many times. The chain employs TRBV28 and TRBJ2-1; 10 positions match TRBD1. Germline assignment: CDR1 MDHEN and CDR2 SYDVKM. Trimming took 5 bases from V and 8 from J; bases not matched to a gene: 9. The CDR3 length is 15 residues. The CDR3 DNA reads TGTGCCAGCAGTACTCCCATCGGGACAGGGGATGAGCAGTTCTTC. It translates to CASSTPIGTGDEQFF.

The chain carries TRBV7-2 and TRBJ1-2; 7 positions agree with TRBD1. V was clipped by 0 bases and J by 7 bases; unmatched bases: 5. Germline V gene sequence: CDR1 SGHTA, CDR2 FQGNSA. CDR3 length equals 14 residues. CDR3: CASSLARGQGGYTF. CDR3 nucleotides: TGTGCCAGCAGCTTAGCGAGGGGGCAGGGTGGCTACACCTTC.

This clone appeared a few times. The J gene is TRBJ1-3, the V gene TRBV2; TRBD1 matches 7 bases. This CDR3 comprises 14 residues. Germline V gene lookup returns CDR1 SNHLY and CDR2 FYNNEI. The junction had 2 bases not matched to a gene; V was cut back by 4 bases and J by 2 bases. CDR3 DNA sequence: TGTGCCAGCAGTGCCGGGACAGCTGGAAACACCATATATTTT. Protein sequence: CASSAGTAGNTIYF.

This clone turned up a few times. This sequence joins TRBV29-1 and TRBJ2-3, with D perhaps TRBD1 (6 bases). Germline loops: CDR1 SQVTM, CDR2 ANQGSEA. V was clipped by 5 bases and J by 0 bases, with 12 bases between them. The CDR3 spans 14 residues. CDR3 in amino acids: CSVKRTDSTDTQYF. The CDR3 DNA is TGCAGCGTTAAACGGACAGATAGCACAGATACGCAGTATTTT.

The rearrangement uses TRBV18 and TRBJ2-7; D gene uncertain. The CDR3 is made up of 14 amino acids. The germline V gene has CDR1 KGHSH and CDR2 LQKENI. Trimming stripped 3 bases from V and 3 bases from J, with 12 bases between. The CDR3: CASSPRGPDYEQYF. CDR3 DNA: TGTGCCAGCTCACCTCGAGGACCCGACTACGAGCAGTACTTC.

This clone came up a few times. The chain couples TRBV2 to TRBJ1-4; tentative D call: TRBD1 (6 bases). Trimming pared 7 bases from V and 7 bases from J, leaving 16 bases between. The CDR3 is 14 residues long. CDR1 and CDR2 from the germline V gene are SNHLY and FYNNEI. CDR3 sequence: CASTRQGRAEKLFF. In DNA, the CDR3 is TGTGCCAGCACCCGTCAGGGGAGGGCTGAAAAACTGTTTTTT.

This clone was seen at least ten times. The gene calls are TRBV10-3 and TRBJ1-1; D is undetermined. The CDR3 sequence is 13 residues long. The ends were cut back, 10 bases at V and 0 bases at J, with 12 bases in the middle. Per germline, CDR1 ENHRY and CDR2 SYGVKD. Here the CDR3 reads CATIRRLNTEAFF. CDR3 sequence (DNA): TGTGCCACCATAAGAAGGCTGAACACTGAAGCTTTCTTT.

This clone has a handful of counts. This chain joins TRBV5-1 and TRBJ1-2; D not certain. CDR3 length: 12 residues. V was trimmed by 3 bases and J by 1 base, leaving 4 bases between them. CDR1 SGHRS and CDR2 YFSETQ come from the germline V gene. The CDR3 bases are TGCGCCAGCAGCTATAGTAACTATGGCTACACCTTC. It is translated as CASSYSNYGYTF.

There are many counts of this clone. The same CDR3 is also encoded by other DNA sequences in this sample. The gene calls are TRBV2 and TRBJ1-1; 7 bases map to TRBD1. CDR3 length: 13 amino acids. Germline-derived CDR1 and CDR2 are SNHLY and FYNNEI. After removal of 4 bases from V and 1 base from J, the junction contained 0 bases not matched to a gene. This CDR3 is CASSGQGNTEAFF. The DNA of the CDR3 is TGTGCCAGCAGTGGACAGGGGAACACTGAAGCTTTCTTT.

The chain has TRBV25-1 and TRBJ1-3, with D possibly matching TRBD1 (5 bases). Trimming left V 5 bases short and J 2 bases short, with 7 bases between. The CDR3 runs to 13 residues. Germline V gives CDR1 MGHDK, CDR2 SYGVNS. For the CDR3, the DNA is TGTGCCAGCAGTTGGGGGACTGGAAACACCATATATTTT. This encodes CASSWGTGNTIYF.

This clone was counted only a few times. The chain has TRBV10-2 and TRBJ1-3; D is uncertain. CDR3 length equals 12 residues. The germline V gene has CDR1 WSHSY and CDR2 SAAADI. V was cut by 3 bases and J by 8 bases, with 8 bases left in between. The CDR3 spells CASSDEWDTIYF. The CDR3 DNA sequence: TGCGCCAGCAGTGACGAGTGGGACACCATATATTTT.

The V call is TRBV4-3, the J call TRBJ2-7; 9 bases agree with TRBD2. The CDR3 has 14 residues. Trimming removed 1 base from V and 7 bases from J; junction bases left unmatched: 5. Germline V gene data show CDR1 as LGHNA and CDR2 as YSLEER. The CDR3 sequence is CASSQVGTSNEQYF. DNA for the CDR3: TGCGCCAGCAGCCAAGTAGGGACTAGCAATGAGCAGTACTTC.

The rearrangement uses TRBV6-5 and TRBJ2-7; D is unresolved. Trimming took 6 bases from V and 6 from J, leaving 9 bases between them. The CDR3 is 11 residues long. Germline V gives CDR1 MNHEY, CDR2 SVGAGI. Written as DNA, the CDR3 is TGTGCCAGCAGCAATGTAGGCGAGCAGTACTTC. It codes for CASSNVGEQYF.

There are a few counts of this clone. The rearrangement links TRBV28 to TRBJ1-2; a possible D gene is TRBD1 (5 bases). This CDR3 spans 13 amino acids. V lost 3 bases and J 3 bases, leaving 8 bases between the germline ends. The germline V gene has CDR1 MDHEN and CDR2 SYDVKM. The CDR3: CASSLGTHYGYTF. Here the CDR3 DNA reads TGTGCCAGCAGTTTGGGGACCCACTATGGCTACACCTTC.

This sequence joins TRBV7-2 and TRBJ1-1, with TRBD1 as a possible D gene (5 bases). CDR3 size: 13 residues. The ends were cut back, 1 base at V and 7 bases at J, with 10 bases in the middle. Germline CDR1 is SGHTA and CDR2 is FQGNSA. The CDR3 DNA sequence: TGTGCCAGCAGCTTAGGTTGGGGGGTTGAAGCTTTCTTT. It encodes CASSLGWGVEAFF.

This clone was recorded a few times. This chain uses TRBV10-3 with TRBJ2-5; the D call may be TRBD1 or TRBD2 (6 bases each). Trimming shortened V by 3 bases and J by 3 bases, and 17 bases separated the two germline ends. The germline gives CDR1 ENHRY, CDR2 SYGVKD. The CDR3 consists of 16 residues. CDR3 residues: CAISEGGTSGEETQYF. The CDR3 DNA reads TGTGCCATCAGTGAAGGGGGGACTTCGGGAGAAGAGACCCAGTACTTC.

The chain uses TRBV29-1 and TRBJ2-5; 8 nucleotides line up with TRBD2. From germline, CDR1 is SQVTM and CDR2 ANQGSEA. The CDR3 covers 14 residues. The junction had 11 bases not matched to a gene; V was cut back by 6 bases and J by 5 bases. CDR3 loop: CSVTSGSWGETQYF. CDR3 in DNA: TGCAGCGTCACGAGCGGGAGCTGGGGCGAGACCCAGTACTTC.

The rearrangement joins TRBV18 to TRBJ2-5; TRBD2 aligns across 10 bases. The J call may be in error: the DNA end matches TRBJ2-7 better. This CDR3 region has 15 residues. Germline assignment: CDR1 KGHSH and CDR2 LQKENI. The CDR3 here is CASSPGLAESYEQYF. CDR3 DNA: TGTGCCAGCTCACCTGGACTAGCGGAGTCCTACGAGCAGTACTTC.

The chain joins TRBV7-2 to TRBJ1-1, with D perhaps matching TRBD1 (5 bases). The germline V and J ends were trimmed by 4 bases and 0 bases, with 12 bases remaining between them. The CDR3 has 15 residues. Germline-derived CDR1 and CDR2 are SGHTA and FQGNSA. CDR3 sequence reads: CASSSLAGMNTEAFF. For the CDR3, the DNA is TGTGCCAGCAGCTCGCTGGCAGGGATGAACACTGAAGCTTTCTTT.

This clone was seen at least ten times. Here the CDR3 DNA reads TGTGCCAGTGGGAGGGACCCCTATGGCTACACCTTC. Protein sequence: CASGRDPYGYTF. The V call is TRBV14, the J call TRBJ1-2; TRBD1 might be the D (5 bases). CDR1 and CDR2 (germline): SGHDN, FVKESK. The CDR3 is made up of 12 amino acids. Trimming left V 9 bases short and J 4 bases short, with 12 bases between.

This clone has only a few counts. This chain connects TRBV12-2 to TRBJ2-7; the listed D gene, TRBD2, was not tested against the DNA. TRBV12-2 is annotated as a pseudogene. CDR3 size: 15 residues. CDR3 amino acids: CASRLTSGRVYEQYF. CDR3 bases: TGTGCAAGTCGCTTAACTAGCGGGAGGGTATACGAGCAGTACTTC.

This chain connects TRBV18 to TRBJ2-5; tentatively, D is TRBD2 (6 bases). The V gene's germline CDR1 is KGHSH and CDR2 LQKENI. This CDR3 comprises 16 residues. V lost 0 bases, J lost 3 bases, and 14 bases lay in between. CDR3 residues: CASSPPEGRGKETQYF. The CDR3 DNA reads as TGTGCCAGCTCACCACCAGAGGGGCGGGGTAAAGAGACCCAGTACTTC.

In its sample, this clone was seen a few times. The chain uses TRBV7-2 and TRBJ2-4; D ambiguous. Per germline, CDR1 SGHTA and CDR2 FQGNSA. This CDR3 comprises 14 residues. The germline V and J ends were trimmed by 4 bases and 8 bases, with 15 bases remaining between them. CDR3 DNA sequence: TGTGCCAGCAGCTCCGGGTCAACTAAGGACATTCAGTACTTC. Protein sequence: CASSSGSTKDIQYF.

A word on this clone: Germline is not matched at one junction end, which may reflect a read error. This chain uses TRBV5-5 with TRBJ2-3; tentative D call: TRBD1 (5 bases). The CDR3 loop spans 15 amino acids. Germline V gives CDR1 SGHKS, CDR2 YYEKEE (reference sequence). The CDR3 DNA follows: TGTGCCAGCAGGTTGGCGGCGGACAAAACAGATACGCAGTATTTT. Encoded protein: CASRLAADKTDTQYF.

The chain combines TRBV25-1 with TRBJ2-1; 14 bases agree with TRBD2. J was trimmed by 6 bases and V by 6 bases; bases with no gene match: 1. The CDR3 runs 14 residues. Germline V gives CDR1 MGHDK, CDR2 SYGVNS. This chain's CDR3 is CASRTSGRVNEQFF. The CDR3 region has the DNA TGTGCCAGCAGGACTAGCGGGAGGGTCAATGAGCAGTTCTTC.

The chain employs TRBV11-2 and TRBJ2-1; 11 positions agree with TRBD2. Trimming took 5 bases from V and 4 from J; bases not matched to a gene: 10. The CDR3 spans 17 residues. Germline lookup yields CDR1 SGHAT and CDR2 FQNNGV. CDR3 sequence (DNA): TGTGCCAGCAGCCCGCACCCAGGACTAGCGGGTTACAATGAGCAGTTCTTC. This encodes CASSPHPGLAGYNEQFF. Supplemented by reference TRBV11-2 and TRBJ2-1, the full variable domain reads EAGVAQSPRYKIIEKRQSVAFWCNPISGHATLYWYQQILGQGPKLLIQFQNNGVVDDSQLPKDRFSAERLKGVDSTLKIQPAKLEDSAVYLCASSPHPGLAGYNEQFFGPGTRLTVL.

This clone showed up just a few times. The CDR3 protein is CSAGHLLNEQFF. In DNA form, the CDR3 reads TGCAGCGCAGGACACCTTCTTAATGAGCAGTTCTTC. The gene calls are TRBV29-1 and TRBJ2-1; D is possibly TRBD1 (5 bases). Germline V gene lookup returns CDR1 SQVTM and CDR2 ANQGSEA. The CDR3 runs 12 residues. The V end lost 7 bases, the J end lost 7 bases, and 14 bases lay between the germline ends.

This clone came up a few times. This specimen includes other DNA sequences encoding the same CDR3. CDR3 amino acids: CASSPQLNTEAFF. The CDR3, as DNA: TGTGCCAGCAGCCCGCAGCTGAACACTGAAGCTTTCTTT. The rearrangement links TRBV7-9 to TRBJ1-1; D is undetermined. The germline V and J ends were trimmed by 5 bases and 0 bases, with 7 bases remaining between them. Germline loops: CDR1 SEHNR, CDR2 FQNEAQ (reference sequence). The CDR3 has 13 residues.

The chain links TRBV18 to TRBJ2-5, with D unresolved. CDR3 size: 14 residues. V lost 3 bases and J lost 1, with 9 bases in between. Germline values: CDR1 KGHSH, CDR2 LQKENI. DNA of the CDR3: TGTGCCAGCTCACCTTCTAGGGCCCAAGAGACCCAGTACTTC. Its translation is CASSPSRAQETQYF.

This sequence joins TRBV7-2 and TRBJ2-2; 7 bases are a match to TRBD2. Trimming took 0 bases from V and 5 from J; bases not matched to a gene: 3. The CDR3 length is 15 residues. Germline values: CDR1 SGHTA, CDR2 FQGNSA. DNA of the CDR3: TGTGCCAGCAGCTTAGCCGGGAGGCTTACCGGGGAGCTGTTTTTT. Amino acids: CASSLAGRLTGELFF.